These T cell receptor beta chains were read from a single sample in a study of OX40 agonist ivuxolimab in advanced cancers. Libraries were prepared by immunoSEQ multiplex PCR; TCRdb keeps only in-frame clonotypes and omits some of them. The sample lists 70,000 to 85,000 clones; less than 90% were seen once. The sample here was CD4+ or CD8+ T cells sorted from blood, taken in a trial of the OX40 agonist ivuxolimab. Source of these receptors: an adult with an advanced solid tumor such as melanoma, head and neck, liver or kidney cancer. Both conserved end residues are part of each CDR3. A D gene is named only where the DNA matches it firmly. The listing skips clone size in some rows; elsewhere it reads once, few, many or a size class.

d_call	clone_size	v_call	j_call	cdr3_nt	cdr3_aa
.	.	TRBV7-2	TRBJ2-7	TGTGCCAGCAGCTTTCTCCGGGACACCTCCTACGAGCAGTACTTC	CASSFLRDTSYEQYF
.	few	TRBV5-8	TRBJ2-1	TGTGCCAGCAGTTCCTTTGGGCCCTACAATGAGCAGTTCTTC	CASSSFGPYNEQFF
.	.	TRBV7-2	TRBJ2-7	TGTGCCAGCAGCCGGGCGGGGAACTACGAGCAGTACTTC	CASSRAGNYEQYF
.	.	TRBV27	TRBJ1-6	TGTGCCAGCAGTTTTGGGGGGGGGCCGCCATCACCCCTCCACTTT	CASSFGGGPPSPLHF
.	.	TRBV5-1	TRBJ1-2	TGCGCCAGCAGCCCAAACCCGCAGCTAAACTATGGCTACACCTTC	CASSPNPQLNYGYTF
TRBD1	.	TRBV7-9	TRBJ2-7	TGTGCCAGCAGCCCCAAAAGAGACAGGGGGTTCGAGCAGTACTTC	CASSPKRDRGFEQYF
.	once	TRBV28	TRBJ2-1	TGTGCCAGCAGTTTGGTGGGCCCGAGCTCCTACAATGAGCAGTTCTTC	CASSLVGPSSYNEQFF
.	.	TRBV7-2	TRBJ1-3	TGTGCCAGCAGCTTGATCCGCTCTGGAAACACCATATATTTT	CASSLIRSGNTIYF
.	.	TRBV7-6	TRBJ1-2	TGTGCCAGCAGCTTAGCTCCGGGAGGCTATGGCTACACCTTC	CASSLAPGGYGYTF
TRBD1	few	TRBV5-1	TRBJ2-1	TGCGCCAGCAGCTTGACGTCGACAGGGGCGACCTACAATGAGCAGTTCTTC	CASSLTSTGATYNEQFF
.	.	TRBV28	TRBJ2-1	TGTGCCAGCAGTTTACGGTCCTCCTCCTACAATGAGCAGTTCTTC	CASSLRSSSYNEQFF
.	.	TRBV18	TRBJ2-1	TGTGCCAGCTCACCACGGGCGGGGATAACCTACAATGAGCAGTTCTTC	CASSPRAGITYNEQFF
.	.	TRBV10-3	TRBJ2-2	TGTGCCATCAGGGGGGCAGCCTCCGGGGAGCTGTTTTTT	CAIRGAASGELFF
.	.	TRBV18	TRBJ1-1	TGTGCCAGCTCACTGCGGGGTAAAACTGAAGCTTTCTTT	CASSLRGKTEAFF
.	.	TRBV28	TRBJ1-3	TGTGCCAGCAGTGCCCCCCCGGCCAGGGCTGGAAACACCATATATTTT	CASSAPPARAGNTIYF
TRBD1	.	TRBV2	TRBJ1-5	TGTGCCAGCTTTGACAGGGATGTTGAGCCCCAGCATTTT	CASFDRDVEPQHF
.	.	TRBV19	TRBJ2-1	TGTGCCAGTACCGTCACAGGGATCTCCTACAATGAGCAGTTCTTC	CASTVTGISYNEQFF